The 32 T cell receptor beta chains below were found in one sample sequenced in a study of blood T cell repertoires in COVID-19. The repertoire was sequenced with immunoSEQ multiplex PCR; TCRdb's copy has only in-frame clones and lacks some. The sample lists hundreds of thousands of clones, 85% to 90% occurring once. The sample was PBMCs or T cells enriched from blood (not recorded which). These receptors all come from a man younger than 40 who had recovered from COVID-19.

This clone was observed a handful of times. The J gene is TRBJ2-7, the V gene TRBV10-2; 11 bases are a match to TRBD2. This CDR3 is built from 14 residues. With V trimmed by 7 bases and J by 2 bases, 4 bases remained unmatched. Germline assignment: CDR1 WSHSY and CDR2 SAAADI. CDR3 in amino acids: CASTQTSGTYEQYF. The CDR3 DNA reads TGCGCCAGCACACAGACTAGCGGGACCTACGAGCAGTACTTC.

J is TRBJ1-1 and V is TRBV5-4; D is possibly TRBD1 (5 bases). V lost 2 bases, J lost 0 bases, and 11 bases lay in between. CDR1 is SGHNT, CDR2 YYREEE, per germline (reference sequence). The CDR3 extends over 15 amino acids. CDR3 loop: CASSFGALMNTEAFF. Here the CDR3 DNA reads TGTGCCAGCAGCTTTGGGGCCTTGATGAACACTGAAGCTTTCTTT.

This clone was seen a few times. Written as DNA, the CDR3 is TGTGCCAGCAGTCTAGAGGTTCTAGCCCCGGAGGAGCAGTACTTC. Amino acids: CASSLEVLAPEEQYF. The rearrangement links TRBV28 to TRBJ2-7; a possible D gene is TRBD2 (5 bases). Germline V CDR1 and CDR2: MDHEN, SYDVKM. The CDR3 totals 15 residues. The germline V and J ends were trimmed by 5 bases and 7 bases, with 21 bases remaining between them.

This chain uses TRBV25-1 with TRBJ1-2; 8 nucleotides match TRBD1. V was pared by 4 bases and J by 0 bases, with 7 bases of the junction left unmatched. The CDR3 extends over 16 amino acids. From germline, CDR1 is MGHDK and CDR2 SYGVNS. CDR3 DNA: TGTGCCAGCAGTGTAGGGTGGACAGGGACTAACTATGGCTACACCTTC. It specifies CASSVGWTGTNYGYTF.

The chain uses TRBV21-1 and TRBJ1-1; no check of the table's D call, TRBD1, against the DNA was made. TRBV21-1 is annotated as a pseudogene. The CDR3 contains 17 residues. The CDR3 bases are TGTGCCAGCAGCAAAGCGCAAACGGACAGGGAGAACACTGAAGCTTTCTTT. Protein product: CASSKAQTDRENTEAFF.

The DNA for the CDR3 is TGTGCCAGCTCACCGTCTTCAGGGAGGAATGGCTACACCTTC. Translating it yields CASSPSSGRNGYTF. The chain uses TRBV18 and TRBJ1-2; D might be TRBD1 (5 bases). Germline V gives CDR1 KGHSH, CDR2 LQKENI. The CDR3 consists of 14 residues. The V end lost 3 bases, the J end lost 6 bases, and 14 bases lay between the germline ends.

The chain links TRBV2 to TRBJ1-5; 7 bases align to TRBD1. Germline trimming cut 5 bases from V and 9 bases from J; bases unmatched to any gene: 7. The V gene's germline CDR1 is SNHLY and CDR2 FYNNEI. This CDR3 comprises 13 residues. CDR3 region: CASSPSTGSPQHF. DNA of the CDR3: TGTGCCAGCAGTCCATCGACAGGGTCGCCCCAGCATTTT.

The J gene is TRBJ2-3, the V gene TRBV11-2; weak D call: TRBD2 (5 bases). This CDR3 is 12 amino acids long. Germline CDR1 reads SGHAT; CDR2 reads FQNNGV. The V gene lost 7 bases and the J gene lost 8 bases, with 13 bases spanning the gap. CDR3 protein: CASNPGSATQYF. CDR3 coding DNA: TGTGCCAGCAACCCGGGGAGTGCTACGCAGTATTTT.

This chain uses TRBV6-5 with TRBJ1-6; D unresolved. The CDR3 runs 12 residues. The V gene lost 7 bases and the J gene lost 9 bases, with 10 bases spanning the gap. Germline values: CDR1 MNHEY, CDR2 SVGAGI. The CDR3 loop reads CASKTSGSPLHF. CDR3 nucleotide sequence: TGTGCCAGCAAAACTAGCGGTTCACCCCTCCACTTT.

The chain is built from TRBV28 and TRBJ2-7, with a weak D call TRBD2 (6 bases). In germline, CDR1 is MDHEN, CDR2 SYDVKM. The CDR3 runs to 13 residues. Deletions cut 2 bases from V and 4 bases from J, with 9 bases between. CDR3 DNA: TGTGCCAGCAGTTTAGTTGGGACTTACGAGCAGTACTTC. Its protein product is CASSLVGTYEQYF.

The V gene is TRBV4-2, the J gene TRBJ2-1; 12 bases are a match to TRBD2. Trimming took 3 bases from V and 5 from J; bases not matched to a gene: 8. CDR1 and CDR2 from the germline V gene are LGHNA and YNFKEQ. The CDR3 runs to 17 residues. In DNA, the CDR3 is TGTGCCAGCAGCCAGGAATCTAGCGGGAGGGCCGACAATGAGCAGTTCTTC. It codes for CASSQESSGRADNEQFF.

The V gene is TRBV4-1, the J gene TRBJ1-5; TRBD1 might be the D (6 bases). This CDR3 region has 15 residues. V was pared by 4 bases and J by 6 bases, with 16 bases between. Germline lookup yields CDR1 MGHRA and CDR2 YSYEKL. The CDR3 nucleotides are TGCGCCAGCAGCCGCCGACAGGACGGGGTTCAGCCCCAGCATTTT. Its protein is CASSRRQDGVQPQHF.

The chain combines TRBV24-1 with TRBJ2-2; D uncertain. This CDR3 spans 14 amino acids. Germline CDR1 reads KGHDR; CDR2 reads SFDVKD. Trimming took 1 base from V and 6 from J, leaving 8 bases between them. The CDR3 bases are TGTGCCACCAGTGATTTTCATGTGTCCGGGGAGCTGTTTTTT. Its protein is CATSDFHVSGELFF.

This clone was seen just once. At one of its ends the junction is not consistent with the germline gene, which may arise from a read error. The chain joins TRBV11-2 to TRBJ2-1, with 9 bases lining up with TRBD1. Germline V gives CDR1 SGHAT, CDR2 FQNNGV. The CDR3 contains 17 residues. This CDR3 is CASSIDRGIGSYNEQFF. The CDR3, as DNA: TGTGCCAGCAGCATAGACAGGGGGATTGGCTCCTACAATGAGCAGTTCTTC.

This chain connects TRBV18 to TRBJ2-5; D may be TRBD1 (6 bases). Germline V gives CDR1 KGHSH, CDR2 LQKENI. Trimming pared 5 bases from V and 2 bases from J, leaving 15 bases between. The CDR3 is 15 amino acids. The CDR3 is CASSNTGIVQETQYF. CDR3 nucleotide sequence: TGTGCCAGCTCAAACACAGGGATTGTTCAAGAGACCCAGTACTTC.

Here the CDR3 DNA reads TGTGCCAGCAGCTCTACAGGGCCGAGCTCTGGAAACACCATATATTTT. As protein: CASSSTGPSSGNTIYF. The chain combines TRBV7-9 with TRBJ1-3, with D possibly being TRBD1 (6 bases). Germline V CDR1 and CDR2: SEHNR, FQNEAQ (reference sequence). This CDR3 contains 16 residues. Trimming took 4 bases from V and 0 from J, leaving 13 bases between them. The full variable domain, with the rest looked up from reference TRBV7-9 and TRBJ1-3, is DTGVSQNPRHKITKRGQNVTFRCDPISEHNRLYWYRQTLGQGPEFLTYFQNEAQLEKSRLLSDRFSAERPKGSFSTLEIQRTEQGDSAMYLCASSSTGPSSGNTIYFGEGSWLTVV.

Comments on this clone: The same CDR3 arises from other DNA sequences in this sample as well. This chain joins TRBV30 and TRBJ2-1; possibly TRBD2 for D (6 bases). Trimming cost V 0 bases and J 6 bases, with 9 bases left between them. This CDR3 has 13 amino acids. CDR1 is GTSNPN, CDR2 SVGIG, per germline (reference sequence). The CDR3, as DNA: TGTGCCTGGAGTGTTGGGGGGTCCAATGAGCAGTTCTTC. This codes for CAWSVGGSNEQFF.

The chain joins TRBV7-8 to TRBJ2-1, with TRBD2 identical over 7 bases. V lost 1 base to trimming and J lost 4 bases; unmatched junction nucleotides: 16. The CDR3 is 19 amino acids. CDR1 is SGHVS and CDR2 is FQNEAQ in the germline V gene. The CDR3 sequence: CASSLGAKVAGALYNEQFF. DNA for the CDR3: TGTGCCAGCAGCTTAGGGGCGAAAGTTGCGGGAGCGCTGTACAATGAGCAGTTCTTC.

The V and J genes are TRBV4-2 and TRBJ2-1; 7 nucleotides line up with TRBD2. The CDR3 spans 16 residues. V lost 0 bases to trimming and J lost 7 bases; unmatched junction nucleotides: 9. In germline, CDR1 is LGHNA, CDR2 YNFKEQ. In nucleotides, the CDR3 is TGTGCCAGCAGCCAAGATTACGGGAGGACGGGGAATGAGCAGTTCTTC. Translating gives CASSQDYGRTGNEQFF.

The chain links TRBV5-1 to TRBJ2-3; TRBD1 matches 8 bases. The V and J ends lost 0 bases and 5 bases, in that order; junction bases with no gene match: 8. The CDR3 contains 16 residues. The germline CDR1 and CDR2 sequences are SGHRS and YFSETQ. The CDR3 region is CASSLEPTGAGDTQYF. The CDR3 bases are TGCGCCAGCAGCTTGGAACCGACAGGGGCCGGAGATACGCAGTATTTT.

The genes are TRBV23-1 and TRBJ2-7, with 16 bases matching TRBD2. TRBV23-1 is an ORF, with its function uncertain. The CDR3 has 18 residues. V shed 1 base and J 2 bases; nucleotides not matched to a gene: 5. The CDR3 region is CASSQFGTSGRGPYEQYF. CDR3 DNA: TGCGCCAGCAGTCAATTTGGGACTAGCGGGAGGGGACCCTACGAGCAGTACTTC.

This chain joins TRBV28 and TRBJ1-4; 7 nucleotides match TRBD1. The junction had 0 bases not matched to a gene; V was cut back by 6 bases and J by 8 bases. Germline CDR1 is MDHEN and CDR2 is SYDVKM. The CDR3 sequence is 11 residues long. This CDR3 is CASRDREKLFF. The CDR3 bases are TGTGCCAGCAGGGACAGGGAAAAACTGTTTTTT.

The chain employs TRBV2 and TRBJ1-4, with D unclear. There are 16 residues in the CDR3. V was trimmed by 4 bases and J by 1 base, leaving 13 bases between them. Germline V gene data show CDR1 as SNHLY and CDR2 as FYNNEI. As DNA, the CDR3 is TGTGCCAGCAGTGCACAGTTATTGGTAACTAATGAAAAACTGTTTTTT. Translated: CASSAQLLVTNEKLFF.

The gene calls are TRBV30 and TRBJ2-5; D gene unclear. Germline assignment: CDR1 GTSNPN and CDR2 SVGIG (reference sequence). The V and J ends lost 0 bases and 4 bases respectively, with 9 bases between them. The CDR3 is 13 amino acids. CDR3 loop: CAWSVSGLETQYF. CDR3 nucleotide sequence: TGTGCCTGGAGTGTATCCGGGTTAGAGACCCAGTACTTC.

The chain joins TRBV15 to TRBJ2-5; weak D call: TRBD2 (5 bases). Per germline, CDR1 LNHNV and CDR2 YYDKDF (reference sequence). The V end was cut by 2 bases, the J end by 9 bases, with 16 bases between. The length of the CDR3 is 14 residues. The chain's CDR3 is CATSRPDGVRAQYF. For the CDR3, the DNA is TGTGCCACCAGCAGACCGGACGGGGTTAGGGCCCAGTACTTC.

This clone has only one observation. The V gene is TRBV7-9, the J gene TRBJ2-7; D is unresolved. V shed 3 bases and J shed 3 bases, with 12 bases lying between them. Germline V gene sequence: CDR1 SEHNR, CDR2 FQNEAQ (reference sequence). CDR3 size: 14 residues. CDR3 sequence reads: CASSFPDSFYEQYF. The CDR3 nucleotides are TGTGCCAGCAGCTTCCCCGACTCCTTCTACGAGCAGTACTTC.

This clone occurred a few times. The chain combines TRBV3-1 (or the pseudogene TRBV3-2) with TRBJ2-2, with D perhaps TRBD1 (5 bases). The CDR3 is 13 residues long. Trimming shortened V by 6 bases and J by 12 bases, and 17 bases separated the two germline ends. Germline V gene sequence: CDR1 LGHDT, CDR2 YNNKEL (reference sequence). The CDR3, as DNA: TGTGCCAGCAGTGCAGGGTCCATAGGGCAGCTGTTTTTT. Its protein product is CASSAGSIGQLFF.

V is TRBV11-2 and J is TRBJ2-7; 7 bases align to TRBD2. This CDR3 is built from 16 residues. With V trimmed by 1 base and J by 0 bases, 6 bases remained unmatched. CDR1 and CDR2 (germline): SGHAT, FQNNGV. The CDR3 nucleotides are TGTGCCAGCAGCTTAGGGGGGGGAGGGCCCTCCTACGAGCAGTACTTC. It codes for CASSLGGGGPSYEQYF.

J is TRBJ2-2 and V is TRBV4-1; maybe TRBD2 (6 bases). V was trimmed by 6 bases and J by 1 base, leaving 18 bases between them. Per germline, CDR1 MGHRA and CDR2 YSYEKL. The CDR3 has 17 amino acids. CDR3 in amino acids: CASSLDAPSENTGELFF. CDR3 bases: TGCGCCAGCAGTCTTGATGCCCCTAGCGAGAACACCGGGGAGCTGTTTTTT.

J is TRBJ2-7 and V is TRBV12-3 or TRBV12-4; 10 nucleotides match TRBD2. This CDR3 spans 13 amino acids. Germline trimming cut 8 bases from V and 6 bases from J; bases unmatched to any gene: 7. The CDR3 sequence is CASGLAGVTEQYF. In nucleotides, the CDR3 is TGTGCCAGCGGCCTAGCGGGAGTAACCGAGCAGTACTTC.

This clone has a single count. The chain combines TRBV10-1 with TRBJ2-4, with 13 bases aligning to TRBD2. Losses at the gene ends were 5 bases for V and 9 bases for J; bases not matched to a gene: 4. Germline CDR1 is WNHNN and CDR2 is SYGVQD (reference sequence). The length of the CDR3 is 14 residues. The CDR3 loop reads CASSPGTSGTIQYF. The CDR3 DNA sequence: TGCGCCAGCAGTCCCGGGACTAGCGGGACCATTCAGTACTTC.

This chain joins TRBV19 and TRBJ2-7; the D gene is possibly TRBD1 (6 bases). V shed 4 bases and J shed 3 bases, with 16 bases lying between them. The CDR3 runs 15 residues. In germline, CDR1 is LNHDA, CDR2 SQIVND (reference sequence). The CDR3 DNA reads TGTGCCAGTAGTACGACCGGGCCAGGGGTCTACGAGCAGTACTTC. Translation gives CASSTTGPGVYEQYF.